This record looks at one T cell receptor beta chain sequence and its context. Its antigen is still unknown. The data stem from a study of blood T cells in healthy people across ages. It was with a sample-barcoded 5' primer and a J-beta primer mix that a second PCR of roughly 7 to 12 cycles was run. TCRdb fed the 5' RACE reads into MiXCR, producing one record per CDR3 protein. The sample records 580,000 or so distinct CDR3 sequences, around half being singletons. The CDR3 runs 16 residues. V was pared by 0 bases and J by 4 bases, with 6 bases of the junction left unmatched. General study findings and limits: Among long-lived donors, naive CD4+ cells were more numerous and diversity higher than in aged donors. The CMV status of each donor remained undetermined, and this could have confounded shifts in expanded clonotypes.

This chain joins TRBV12-3 or TRBV12-4 and TRBJ1-5, with 7 positions matching TRBD1. The source of this sequence is a man of 80 years or more in good health. What was sequenced was blood. CDR3 bases: TGTGCCAGCAGTTTAGCTCCGGGACAGCCTAATCAGCCCCAGCATTTT. Its translation: CASSLAPGQPNQPQHF.